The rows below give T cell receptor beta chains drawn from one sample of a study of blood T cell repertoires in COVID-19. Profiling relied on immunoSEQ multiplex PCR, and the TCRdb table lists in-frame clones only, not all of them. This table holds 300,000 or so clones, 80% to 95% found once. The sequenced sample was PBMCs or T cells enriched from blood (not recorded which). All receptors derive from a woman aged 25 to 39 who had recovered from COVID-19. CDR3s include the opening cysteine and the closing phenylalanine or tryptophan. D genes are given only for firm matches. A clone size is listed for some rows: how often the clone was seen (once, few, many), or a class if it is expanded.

CDR3 DNA: TGCGCCAGCAGCCAGGGACAGGACTCGAATGAAGCTTTCTTT
CDR3 protein: CASSQGQDSNEAFF
V gene: TRBV5-1
J gene: TRBJ1-1
D gene: TRBD1
clone size: once

CDR3 DNA: TGTGCCACCAGCAGAGATCGGGGAGACTACGAGCAGTACTTC
CDR3 protein: CATSRDRGDYEQYF
V gene: TRBV15
J gene: TRBJ2-7
D gene: .
clone size: .

CDR3 DNA: TGCAGCGTTGAATCACCAGGGGGGAACGAGCAGTACTTC
CDR3 protein: CSVESPGGNEQYF
V gene: TRBV29-1
J gene: TRBJ2-7
D gene: .
clone size: .

CDR3 DNA: TGTGCCAGCAGGACAGGGTTGAAGACCCAGTACTTC
CDR3 protein: CASRTGLKTQYF
V gene: TRBV28
J gene: TRBJ2-5
D gene: TRBD1
clone size: .

CDR3 DNA: TGTGCCAGTCGCGCTAGCGGGAGCGGGTACAATGAGCAGTTCTTC
CDR3 protein: CASRASGSGYNEQFF
V gene: TRBV19
J gene: TRBJ2-1
D gene: TRBD2
clone size: .

CDR3 DNA: TGTGCCAGCAGTTTTAGAGGGGGCGCAAACTATGGCTACACCTTC
CDR3 protein: CASSFRGGANYGYTF
V gene: TRBV28
J gene: TRBJ1-2
D gene: TRBD1
clone size: .

CDR3 DNA: TGTGCCAGCAGTTACAATACAGGGGGCGGCTATGGCTACACCTTC
CDR3 protein: CASSYNTGGGYGYTF
V gene: TRBV6-5
J gene: TRBJ1-2
D gene: TRBD1
clone size: .

CDR3 DNA: TGTGCCAGCAGCTCGCAGCCGGGACTAGCTGTACGTAAAGAGACCCAGTACTTC
CDR3 protein: CASSSQPGLAVRKETQYF
V gene: TRBV7-8
J gene: TRBJ2-5
D gene: TRBD2
clone size: .

CDR3 DNA: TGTGCCAGCAGCGCGAGGAATGAGGCTAACTATGGCTACACCTTC
CDR3 protein: CASSARNEANYGYTF
V gene: TRBV9
J gene: TRBJ1-2
D gene: .
clone size: .

CDR3 DNA: TGTGCCAGCAGCTTTGAGGGGGGGCCGGGTGAGCAGTTCTTC
CDR3 protein: CASSFEGGPGEQFF
V gene: TRBV12-1
J gene: TRBJ2-1
D gene: .
clone size: .

CDR3 DNA: TGTGCCAGCAGCCTCGGTGTGTGGGAGACCTCCTACAATGAGCAGTTCTTC
CDR3 protein: CASSLGVWETSYNEQFF
V gene: TRBV7-3
J gene: TRBJ2-1
D gene: .
clone size: .

CDR3 DNA: TGCAGCGTTGAAGCCGGGACAGGGGTCTACAATGAGCAGTTCTTC
CDR3 protein: CSVEAGTGVYNEQFF
V gene: TRBV29-1
J gene: TRBJ2-1
D gene: TRBD1
clone size: .

CDR3 DNA: TGTGCCGCCCGGGACTACCAAGAGACCCAGTACTTC
CDR3 protein: CAARDYQETQYF
V gene: TRBV6-5
J gene: TRBJ2-5
D gene: .
clone size: once

CDR3 DNA: TGTGCCAGCAGCCGGACTAGCGGAAACCCTTGGGGAACTAGTCGGGAGACCCAGTACTTC
CDR3 protein: CASSRTSGNPWGTSRETQYF
V gene: TRBV28
J gene: TRBJ2-5
D gene: TRBD2
clone size: .

CDR3 DNA: TGTGCCAGTAAAACAGGGGGCAATCAGCCCCAGCATTTT
CDR3 protein: CASKTGGNQPQHF
V gene: TRBV19
J gene: TRBJ1-5
D gene: TRBD1
clone size: once

CDR3 DNA: TGTGCCAGCAGTTTATCTAGCGCGAGCACAGATACGCAGTATTTT
CDR3 protein: CASSLSSASTDTQYF
V gene: TRBV27
J gene: TRBJ2-3
D gene: .
clone size: few

CDR3 DNA: TGTGCCAGCTCCCTCGGGATTAAGGACGAGCAGTACTTC
CDR3 protein: CASSLGIKDEQYF
V gene: TRBV11-1
J gene: TRBJ2-7
D gene: .
clone size: once

CDR3 DNA: TGTGCCAGCAGCCAAGGATTTCGACTAGCTCGACTCGATGATGGCACCGGGGAGCTGTTTTTT
CDR3 protein: CASSQGFRLARLDDGTGELFF
V gene: TRBV3-1/TRBV3-2
J gene: TRBJ2-2
D gene: TRBD2
clone size: few

CDR3 DNA: TGTGCCAGCAGCTCGGCGGGACTAGCCTACAATGAGCAGTTCTTC
CDR3 protein: CASSSAGLAYNEQFF
V gene: TRBV5-4
J gene: TRBJ2-1
D gene: TRBD2
clone size: .

CDR3 DNA: TGTGCCACCAGTCCTAGCGGTAAAAACATTCAGTACTTC
CDR3 protein: CATSPSGKNIQYF
V gene: TRBV15
J gene: TRBJ2-4
D gene: TRBD2
clone size: .

CDR3 DNA: TGTGCCATCAGTCGACAGGTGGGCGACTATGGCTACACCTTC
CDR3 protein: CAISRQVGDYGYTF
V gene: TRBV10-3
J gene: TRBJ1-2
D gene: .
clone size: .

CDR3 DNA: TGTGCCAGCACCATCCCGAGCGGGGAGCTGTTTTTT
CDR3 protein: CASTIPSGELFF
V gene: TRBV12-3/TRBV12-4
J gene: TRBJ2-2
D gene: .
clone size: .

CDR3 DNA: TGTGCCAGTAGTTCCCGCACAGGGGGCTTTGAAAAACTGTTTTTT
CDR3 protein: CASSSRTGGFEKLFF
V gene: TRBV19
J gene: TRBJ1-4
D gene: TRBD1
clone size: .

CDR3 DNA: TGTGCCAGCAGTTTGAGAGCACGACTAGCGGGAGCGGCAGATACGCAGTATTTT
CDR3 protein: CASSLRARLAGAADTQYF
V gene: TRBV11-2
J gene: TRBJ2-3
D gene: TRBD2
clone size: .

CDR3 DNA: TGTGCCAGTAGTTTGAGCGGGACCAGCCTAAACACAGATACGCAGTATTTT
CDR3 protein: CASSLSGTSLNTDTQYF
V gene: TRBV19
J gene: TRBJ2-3
D gene: TRBD2
clone size: few

CDR3 DNA: TGCGCCAGCAGCCCCACTAGCGGGAGCAACAATGAGCAGTTCTTC
CDR3 protein: CASSPTSGSNNEQFF
V gene: TRBV10-1
J gene: TRBJ2-1
D gene: TRBD2
clone size: .

CDR3 DNA: TGTGCCAGCAGCGACCGGGACAGGGGGTTTCAGATGCAGGGCTACACCTTC
CDR3 protein: CASSDRDRGFQMQGYTF
V gene: TRBV9
J gene: TRBJ1-2
D gene: TRBD1
clone size: .

CDR3 DNA: TGTGCCAGCAGCCGGGGAGGGCCTGGGGCCAACGTCCTGACTTTC
CDR3 protein: CASSRGGPGANVLTF
V gene: TRBV7-3
J gene: TRBJ2-6
D gene: TRBD2
clone size: .

CDR3 DNA: TGTGCCAGCAGAACCGGGACAGGGGGCTACAATGAGCAGTTCTTC
CDR3 protein: CASRTGTGGYNEQFF
V gene: TRBV2
J gene: TRBJ2-1
D gene: TRBD1
clone size: .

CDR3 DNA: TGTGCCAGCAGTTACGTGGCAGGGGGCGGCACAGTCAATTCACCCCTCCACTTT
CDR3 protein: CASSYVAGGGTVNSPLHF
V gene: TRBV6-2/TRBV6-3
J gene: TRBJ1-6
D gene: TRBD1
clone size: .

CDR3 DNA: TGTGCCCTAACGGGGGTGGGGACTGAAGCTTTCTTT
CDR3 protein: CALTGVGTEAFF
V gene: TRBV28
J gene: TRBJ1-1
D gene: .
clone size: .

CDR3 DNA: TGTGCCAGCTCCCCACGACCCATTCGACTAGCGAACAATGAGCAGTTCTTC
CDR3 protein: CASSPRPIRLANNEQFF
V gene: TRBV18
J gene: TRBJ2-1
D gene: TRBD2
clone size: .

CDR3 DNA: TGTGCCTGGAGTGGAGGGGGCGCCGAGACCCAGTACTTC
CDR3 protein: CAWSGGGAETQYF
V gene: TRBV30
J gene: TRBJ2-5
D gene: TRBD1
clone size: .